This T cell receptor beta chain was recorded in a study of shared clonotypes between healthy human individuals. This clone was picked up a small number of times. Its matching antigen is unknown. Findings and caveats of the study: Sequencing of the sorted subsets was shown by rarefaction to be incomplete despite large depth. Roughly 5% of naive CD4 clonotypes were shared across several donors.

Using immunoSEQ multiplex PCR, the repertoire was profiled, and TCRdb retains in-frame clones only, with some absent. The sample holds some 1 million clones; about 75% are singletons and the top ten take approximately 1.5%. The germline gives CDR1 SEHNR, CDR2 FQNEAQ (reference sequence). This CDR3 has 14 residues. V was trimmed by 1 base and J by 3 bases, leaving 9 bases between them. Sequencing was done on a sample of memory CD4+ T cells sorted from blood. Subset here: CD45RA-negative fraction. This sequence joins TRBV7-9 and TRBJ1-1; tentative D call: TRBD1 (5 bases). The sequence was obtained from a man between 18 and 29 years old in good health. CDR3 loop: CASSLGLGDTEAFF. In DNA form, the CDR3 reads TGTGCCAGCAGCTTAGGGCTGGGGGACACTGAAGCTTTCTTT.